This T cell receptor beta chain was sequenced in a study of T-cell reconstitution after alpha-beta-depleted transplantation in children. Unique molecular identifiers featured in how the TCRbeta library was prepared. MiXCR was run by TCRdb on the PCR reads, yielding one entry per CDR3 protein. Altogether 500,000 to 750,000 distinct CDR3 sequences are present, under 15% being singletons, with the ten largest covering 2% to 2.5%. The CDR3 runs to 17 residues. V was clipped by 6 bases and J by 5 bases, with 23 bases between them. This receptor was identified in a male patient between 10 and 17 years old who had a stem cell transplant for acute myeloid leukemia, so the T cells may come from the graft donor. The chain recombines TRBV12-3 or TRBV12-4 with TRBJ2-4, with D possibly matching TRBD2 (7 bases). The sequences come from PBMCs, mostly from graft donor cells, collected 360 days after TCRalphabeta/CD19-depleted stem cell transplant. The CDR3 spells CASRSFFRAGGQNIQYF. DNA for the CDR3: TGTGCCAGCAGATCATTTTTCAGGGCCGGGGGGCAAAACATTCAGTACTTC.